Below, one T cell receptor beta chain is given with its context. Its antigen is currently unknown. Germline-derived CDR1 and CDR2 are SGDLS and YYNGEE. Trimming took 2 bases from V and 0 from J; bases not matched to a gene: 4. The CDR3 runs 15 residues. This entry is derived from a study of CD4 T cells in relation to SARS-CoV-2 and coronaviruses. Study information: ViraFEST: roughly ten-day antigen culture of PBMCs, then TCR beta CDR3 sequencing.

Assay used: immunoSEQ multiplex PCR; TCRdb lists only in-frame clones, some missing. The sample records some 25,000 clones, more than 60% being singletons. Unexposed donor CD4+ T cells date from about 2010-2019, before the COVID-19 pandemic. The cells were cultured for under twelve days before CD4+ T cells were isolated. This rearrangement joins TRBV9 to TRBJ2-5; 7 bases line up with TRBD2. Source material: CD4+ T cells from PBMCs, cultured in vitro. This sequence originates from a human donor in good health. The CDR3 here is CASSVSGLNQETQYF. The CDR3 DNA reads TGTGCCAGCAGCGTTTCGGGACTAAACCAAGAGACCCAGTACTTC.